This TCR beta chain was found in a study of blood T cells in healthy people across ages. General study findings and limits: While age rose, TCR beta diversity per million T cells dropped in a roughly linear way.

Together with a sample-barcoded 5' primer, a J-beta primer mix was included in a second PCR lasting roughly 6 to 12 cycles. Each CDR3 protein is one row after TCRdb ran MiXCR on the 5' RACE reads. The profile shows approximately 600,000 distinct CDR3 sequences, roughly 53% of them singletons. The CDR3 totals 15 residues. Trimming pared 3 bases from V and 0 bases from J, leaving 11 bases between. Turning to this clonotype: Its antigen is as yet unknown.

The source of this sequence is a man in his 60s in good health. The V call is TRBV12-3 or TRBV12-4, the J call TRBJ2-5; D is undetermined. The sample was blood. This CDR3 is CASSLVDFYQETQYF. CDR3 DNA sequence: TGTGCCAGCAGTTTGGTGGATTTTTACCAAGAGACCCAGTACTTC.